This T cell receptor beta chain comes out of a study of blood T cell repertoires in COVID-19. The germline gives CDR1 MNHEY, CDR2 SMNVEV (reference sequence). The CDR3 spans 15 residues. Trimming took off 1 base at V and 5 bases at J, with 15 bases between the two ends. The sample holds one count of this clone. The assay was immunoSEQ multiplex PCR, and TCRdb's table has in-frame clones only and misses some. Of over 250,000 clones in the sample, roughly 89% were seen once. Sample: PBMCs or T cells enriched from blood (not recorded which). The clonotype comes from a woman aged 18-30 years who had recovered from COVID-19. V usage is TRBV27 and J usage is TRBJ2-7; D possibly corresponds to TRBD1 (6 bases). This CDR3 reads CASSLFIRGQNEQYF. The CDR3 bases are TGTGCCAGCAGTTTATTTATCAGGGGTCAGAACGAGCAGTACTTC.